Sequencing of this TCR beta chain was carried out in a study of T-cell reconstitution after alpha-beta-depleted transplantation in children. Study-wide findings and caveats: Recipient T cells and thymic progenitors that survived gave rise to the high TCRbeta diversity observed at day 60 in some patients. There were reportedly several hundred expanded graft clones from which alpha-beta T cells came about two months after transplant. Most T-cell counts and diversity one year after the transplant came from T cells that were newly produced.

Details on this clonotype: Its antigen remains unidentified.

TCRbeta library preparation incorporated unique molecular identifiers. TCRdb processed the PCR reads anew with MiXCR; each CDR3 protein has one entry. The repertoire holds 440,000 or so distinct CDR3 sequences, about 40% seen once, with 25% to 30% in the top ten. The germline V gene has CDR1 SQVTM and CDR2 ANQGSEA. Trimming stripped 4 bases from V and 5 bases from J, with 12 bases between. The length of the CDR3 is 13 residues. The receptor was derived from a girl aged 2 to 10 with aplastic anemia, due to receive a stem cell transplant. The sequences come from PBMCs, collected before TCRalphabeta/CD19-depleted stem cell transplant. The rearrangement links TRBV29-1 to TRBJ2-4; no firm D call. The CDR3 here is CSVVGMQENIQYF. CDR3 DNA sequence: TGCAGCGTTGTGGGAATGCAGGAAAACATTCAGTACTTC.